The sample holds a few counts of the clone carrying this T cell receptor beta chain. As yet, its antigen is unknown. These data are taken from a study of early T cells in non-severe SARS-CoV-2 infection. Study overall: The input, bulk RNA from unsorted whole blood, was sequenced, and chains were unpaired.

The library protocol tagged individual cDNA molecules with unique molecular identifiers. A single record per CDR3 protein comes from TCRdb applying MiXCR to the 5' RACE reads. The sample records tens of thousands of distinct CDR3 sequences, around 13% being singletons. Findings and limits, study-wide: Private and CD4 specificities were missed by VDJdb matching, which favored anti-spike CD8 responses.

V lost 7 bases to trimming and J lost 0 bases; unmatched junction nucleotides: 12. The CDR3 runs 16 residues. Germline assignment: CDR1 SQVTM and CDR2 ANQGSEA. V usage is TRBV29-1 and J usage is TRBJ1-1; 9 bases fit TRBD1. This receptor was identified in an adult who was a healthcare worker with PCR-confirmed SARS-CoV-2 infection or an uninfected control (not recorded which). Sequenced: whole blood. DNA for the CDR3: TGCAGCGCCTGGACAGGGGCCGTTTCGATGAACACTGAAGCTTTCTTT. Translated: CSAWTGAVSMNTEAFF.